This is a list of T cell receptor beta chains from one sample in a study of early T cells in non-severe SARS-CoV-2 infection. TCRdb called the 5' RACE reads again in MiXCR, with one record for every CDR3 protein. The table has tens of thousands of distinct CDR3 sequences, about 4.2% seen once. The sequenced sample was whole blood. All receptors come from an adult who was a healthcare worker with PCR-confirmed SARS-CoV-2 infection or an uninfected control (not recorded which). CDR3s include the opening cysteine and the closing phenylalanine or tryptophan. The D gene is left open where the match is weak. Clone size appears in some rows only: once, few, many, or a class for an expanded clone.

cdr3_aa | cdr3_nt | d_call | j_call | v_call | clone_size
CATSRLRGVTFPDTQYF | TGTGCCACCAGCAGACTCCGGGGAGTGACATTCCCAGATACGCAGTATTTT | NA | TRBJ2-3 | TRBV15 | many
CAWNGQPNSPLHF | TGTGCCTGGAACGGACAGCCAAATTCACCCCTCCACTTT | NA | TRBJ1-6 | TRBV30 | many
CASTFSSYNEQFF | TGTGCCAGTACTTTCAGCTCCTACAATGAGCAGTTCTTC | NA | TRBJ2-1 | TRBV19 | many
CASKVESTDTQYF | TGTGCCAGCAAGGTAGAAAGCACAGATACGCAGTATTTT | NA | TRBJ2-3 | TRBV2 | medium-sized
CASSEALPGASSYNEQFF | TGTGCCAGCAGTGAAGCGCTACCAGGGGCTAGCTCCTACAATGAGCAGTTCTTC | NA | TRBJ2-1 | TRBV2 | many
CASSQADNYGYTF | TGTGCCAGCAGCCAAGCGGACAACTATGGCTACACCTTC | NA | TRBJ1-2 | TRBV4-2 | few
CASSLGGQGKDTQYF | TGTGCCAGCAGTTTGGGTGGACAGGGCAAAGATACGCAGTATTTT | TRBD1 | TRBJ2-3 | TRBV28 | many
CASSFQGTDTQYF | TGTGCCAGCAGCTTTCAGGGGACAGATACGCAGTATTTT | NA | TRBJ2-3 | TRBV7-3 | NA
CATSTSGNTYEQYF | TGTGCCACATCAACTAGCGGGAATACGTACGAGCAGTACTTC | TRBD2 | TRBJ2-7 | TRBV12-3/TRBV12-4 | NA
CASSPAVMGEAFF | TGTGCCAGCTCACCCGCTGTGATGGGTGAAGCTTTCTTT | NA | TRBJ1-1 | TRBV18 | NA
CASSPTGGGGVIGELFF | TGTGCCAGCAGCCCCACTGGGGGCGGGGGTGTGATCGGGGAGCTGTTTTTT | NA | TRBJ2-2 | TRBV7-8 | many
CASSFSGGVEQFF | TGTGCCAGCAGCTTTAGCGGGGGGGTTGAGCAGTTCTTC | TRBD2 | TRBJ2-1 | TRBV11-3 | many
CSARGGQGYEQYF | TGCAGTGCTAGGGGGGGACAGGGGTACGAGCAGTACTTC | TRBD1 | TRBJ2-7 | TRBV20-1 | medium-sized
CSAQGRNGGTEAFF | TGCAGTGCTCAGGGACGGAACGGGGGCACTGAAGCTTTCTTT | NA | TRBJ1-1 | TRBV20-1 | many
CASSTPVRSEQYF | TGTGCCAGCTCAACACCGGTTAGAAGCGAGCAGTACTTC | NA | TRBJ2-7 | TRBV18 | many
CASSLARDRFYEQYF | TGCGCCAGCAGCCTAGCCCGGGACAGATTTTACGAGCAGTACTTC | TRBD1 | TRBJ2-7 | TRBV4-1 | NA
CASSDSMATELFF | TGTGCCAGCAGTGACTCGATGGCGACAGAGCTGTTTTTT | NA | TRBJ2-2 | TRBV6-4 | many
CASSQDPAGGTDTQYF | TGTGCCAGCAGCCAAGATCCAGCGGGAGGAACAGATACGCAGTATTTT | TRBD2 | TRBJ2-3 | TRBV4-2 | NA
CASSRSPATSGRFSYNEQFF | TGTGCCAGCAGCCGATCCCCGGCGACTAGCGGGAGGTTTAGCTACAATGAGCAGTTCTTC | NA | TRBJ2-1 | TRBV21-1 | many
CAWSVSYRGDRQPQHF | TGTGCCTGGAGTGTATCATACAGGGGAGATAGGCAGCCCCAGCATTTT | TRBD1 | TRBJ1-5 | TRBV30 | many
CASSWGQGLQPQHF | TGTGCCAGCAGTTGGGGACAGGGGTTACAGCCCCAGCATTTT | TRBD1 | TRBJ1-5 | TRBV28 | many
CASSTGTATDTQYF | TGTGCCAGCAGCACCGGGACGGCCACAGATACGCAGTATTTT | NA | TRBJ2-3 | TRBV7-9 | many
CASSLGQGSEAFF | TGCGCCAGCAGCTTAGGACAGGGCTCTGAAGCTTTCTTT | TRBD1 | TRBJ1-1 | TRBV5-1 | NA
CASSVGLMRESSYNEQFF | TGTGCCAGCAGCGTAGGACTAATGCGGGAGAGCTCCTACAATGAGCAGTTCTTC | TRBD2 | TRBJ2-1 | TRBV9 | few
CASSYTYTGELFF | TGTGCCAGCAGTTACACGTACACCGGGGAGCTGTTTTTT | NA | TRBJ2-2 | TRBV6-5 | many
CASIGTRSPEQFF | TGCGCCAGCATCGGGACCCGGTCCCCTGAGCAGTTCTTC | NA | TRBJ2-1 | TRBV5-1 | few
CASSFPSTNTEAFF | TGTGCCAGCAGTTTCCCCTCGACTAACACTGAAGCTTTCTTT | NA | TRBJ1-1 | TRBV28 | many
CSARAPRQAVTYF | TGCAGTGCTAGAGCTCCCAGACAGGCCGTTACATATTTT | NA | TRBJ1-3 | TRBV20-1 | many
CASSDGTATGDTQYF | TGTGCCAGCAGTGACGGGACGGCGACAGGGGATACGCAGTATTTT | TRBD1 | TRBJ2-3 | TRBV6-5 | few
CASSLDRGQGAKAFF | TGTGCCAGCAGCCTCGATCGAGGACAGGGCGCGAAAGCTTTCTTT | TRBD1 | TRBJ1-1 | TRBV11-2 | many
CASSLEGQGANEQFF | TGTGCCAGCAGCTTGGAGGGACAGGGGGCGAATGAGCAGTTCTTC | TRBD1 | TRBJ2-1 | TRBV5-5 | many
CSVGRTDTQYF | TGCAGCGTTGGTCGCACAGATACGCAGTATTTT | NA | TRBJ2-3 | TRBV29-1 | NA
CASSGTQGSLTEAFF | TGTGCCAGCAGTGGGACCCAGGGCTCCCTCACTGAAGCTTTCTTT | NA | TRBJ1-1 | TRBV27 | NA
CASSLGEAGGGDIQYF | TGCGCCAGCAGCTTGGGAGAAGCGGGAGGTGGAGACATTCAGTACTTC | TRBD2 | TRBJ2-4 | TRBV5-1 | many
CASAQSSWGEQYF | TGTGCTAGTGCCCAATCCTCCTGGGGGGAGCAGTACTTC | NA | TRBJ2-7 | TRBV12-5 | NA
CASSLFSGQQSPLHF | TGTGCCAGCAGTTTATTTTCGGGGCAGCAGTCACCCCTCCACTTT | NA | TRBJ1-6 | TRBV12-3/TRBV12-4 | many
CASSPIWGPRVYEQYF | TGTGCCAGCAGTCCGATATGGGGGCCGAGGGTCTACGAGCAGTACTTC | NA | TRBJ2-7 | TRBV5-5 | many